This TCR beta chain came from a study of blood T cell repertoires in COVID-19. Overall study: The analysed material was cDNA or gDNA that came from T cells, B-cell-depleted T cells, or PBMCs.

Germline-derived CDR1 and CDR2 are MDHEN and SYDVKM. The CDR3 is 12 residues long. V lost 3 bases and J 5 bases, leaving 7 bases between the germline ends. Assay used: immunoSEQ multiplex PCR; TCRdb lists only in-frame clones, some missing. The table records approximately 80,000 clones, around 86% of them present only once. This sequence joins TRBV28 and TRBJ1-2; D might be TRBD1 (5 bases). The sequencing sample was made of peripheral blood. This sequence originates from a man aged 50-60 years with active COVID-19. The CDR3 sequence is CASSLGPYGYTF. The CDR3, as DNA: TGTGCCAGCAGTTTGGGGCCTTATGGCTACACCTTC.